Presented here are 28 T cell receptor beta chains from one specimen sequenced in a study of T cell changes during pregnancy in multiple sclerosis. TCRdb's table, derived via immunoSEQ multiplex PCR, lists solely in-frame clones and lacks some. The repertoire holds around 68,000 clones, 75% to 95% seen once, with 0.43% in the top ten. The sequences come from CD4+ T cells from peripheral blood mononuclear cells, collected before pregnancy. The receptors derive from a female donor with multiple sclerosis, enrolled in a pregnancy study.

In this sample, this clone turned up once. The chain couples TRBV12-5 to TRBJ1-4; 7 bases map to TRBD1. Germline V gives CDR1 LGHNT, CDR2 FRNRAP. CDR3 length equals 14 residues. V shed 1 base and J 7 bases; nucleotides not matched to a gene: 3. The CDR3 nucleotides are TGTGCTAGTGGTTTGGGACAGGGCCTTGAAAAACTGTTTTTT. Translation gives CASGLGQGLEKLFF. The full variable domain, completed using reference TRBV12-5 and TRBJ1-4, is DARVTQTPRHKVTEMGQEVTMRCQPILGHNTVFWYRQTMMQGLELLAYFRNRAPLDDSGMPKDRFSAEMPDATLATLKIQPSEPRDSAVYFCASGLGQGLEKLFFGSGTQLSVL.

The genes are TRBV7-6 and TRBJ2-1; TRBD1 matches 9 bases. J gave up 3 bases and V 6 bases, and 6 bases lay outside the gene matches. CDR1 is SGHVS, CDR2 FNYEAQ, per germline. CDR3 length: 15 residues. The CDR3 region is CASRKGQGSYNEQFF. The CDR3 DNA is TGTGCCAGCAGGAAGGGACAGGGTAGCTACAATGAGCAGTTCTTC.

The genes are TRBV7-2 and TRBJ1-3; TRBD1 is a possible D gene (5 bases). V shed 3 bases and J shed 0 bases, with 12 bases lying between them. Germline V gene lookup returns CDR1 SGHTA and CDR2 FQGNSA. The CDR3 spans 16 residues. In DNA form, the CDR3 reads TGTGCCAGCAGCTTCGACGGGACTAACTCTGGAAACACCATATATTTT. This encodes CASSFDGTNSGNTIYF.

CDR3 region: CASSPERTEAFF. The CDR3, as DNA: TGTGCCAGCAGCCCGGAGCGGACTGAAGCTTTCTTT. The chain links TRBV7-9 to TRBJ1-1; no reliable D call. The germline V gene has CDR1 SEHNR and CDR2 FQNEAQ (reference sequence). CDR3 size: 12 residues. With 5 bases removed from V and 5 bases from J, the gap between germline ends came to 9 bases.

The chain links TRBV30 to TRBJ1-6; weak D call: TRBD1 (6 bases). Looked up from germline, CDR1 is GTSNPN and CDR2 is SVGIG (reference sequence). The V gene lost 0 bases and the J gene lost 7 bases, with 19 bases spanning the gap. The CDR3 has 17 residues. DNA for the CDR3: TGTGCCTGGAGTGTGGGGAAAATAAGGGACAAGAATTCACCCCTCCACTTT. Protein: CAWSVGKIRDKNSPLHF.

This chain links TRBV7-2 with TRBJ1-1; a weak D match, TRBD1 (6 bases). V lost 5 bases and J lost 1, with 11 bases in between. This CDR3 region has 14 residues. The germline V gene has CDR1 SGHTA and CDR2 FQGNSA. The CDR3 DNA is TGTGCCAGCAGCCCAAGACAGGCGAACACTGAAGCTTTCTTT. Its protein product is CASSPRQANTEAFF.

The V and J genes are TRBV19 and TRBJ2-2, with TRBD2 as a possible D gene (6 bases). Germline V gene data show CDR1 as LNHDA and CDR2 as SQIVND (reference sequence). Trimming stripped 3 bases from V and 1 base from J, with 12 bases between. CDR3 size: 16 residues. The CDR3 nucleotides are TGTGCCAGTAGTATCGTAATAGCGGTGAACACCGGGGAGCTGTTTTTT. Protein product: CASSIVIAVNTGELFF.

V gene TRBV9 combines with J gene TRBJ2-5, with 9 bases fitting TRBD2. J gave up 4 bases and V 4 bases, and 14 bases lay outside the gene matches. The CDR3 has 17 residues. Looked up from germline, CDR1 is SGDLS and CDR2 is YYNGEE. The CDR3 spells CASSPTWRAGGGETQYF. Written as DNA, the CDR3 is TGTGCCAGCAGCCCGACGTGGAGAGCGGGAGGTGGAGAGACCCAGTACTTC. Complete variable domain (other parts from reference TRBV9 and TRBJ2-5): DSGVTQTPKHLITATGQRVTLRCSPRSGDLSVYWYQQSLDQGLQFLIQYYNGEERAKGNILERFSAQQFPDLHSELNLSSLELGDSALYFCASSPTWRAGGGETQYFGPGTRLLVL.

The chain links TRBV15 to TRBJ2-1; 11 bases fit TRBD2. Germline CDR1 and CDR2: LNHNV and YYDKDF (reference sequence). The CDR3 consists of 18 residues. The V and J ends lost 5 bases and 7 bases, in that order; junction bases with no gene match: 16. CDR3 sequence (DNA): TGTGCCACCAGCCCGAGGTTAGCGGGGGGGTCCCTCGGTAATGAGCAGTTCTTC. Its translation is CATSPRLAGGSLGNEQFF.

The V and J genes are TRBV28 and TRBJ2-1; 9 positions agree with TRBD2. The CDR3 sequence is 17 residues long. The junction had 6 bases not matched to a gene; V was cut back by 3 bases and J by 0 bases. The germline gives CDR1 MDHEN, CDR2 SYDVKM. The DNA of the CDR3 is TGTGCCAGCAGTTTCGGCGGGAGGGCCCTCTCCTACAATGAGCAGTTCTTC. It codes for CASSFGGRALSYNEQFF. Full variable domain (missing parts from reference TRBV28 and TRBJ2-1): DVKVTQSSRYLVKRTGEKVFLECVQDMDHENMFWYRQDPGLGLRLIYFSYDVKMKEKGDIPEGYSVSREKKERFSLILESASTNQTSMYLCASSFGGRALSYNEQFFGPGTRLTVL.

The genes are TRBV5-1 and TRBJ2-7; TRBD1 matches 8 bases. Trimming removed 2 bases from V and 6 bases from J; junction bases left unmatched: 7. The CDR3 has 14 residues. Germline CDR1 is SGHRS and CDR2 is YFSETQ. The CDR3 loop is CASSLPGQVSEQYF. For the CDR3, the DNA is TGCGCCAGCAGCTTACCGGGACAGGTCTCCGAGCAGTACTTC.

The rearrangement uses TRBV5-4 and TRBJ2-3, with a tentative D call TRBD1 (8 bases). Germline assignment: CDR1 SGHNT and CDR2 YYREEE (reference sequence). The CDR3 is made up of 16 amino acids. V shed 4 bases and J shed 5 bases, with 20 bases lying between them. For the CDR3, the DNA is TGTGCCAGCAGCCTCCAGGGGGCGGGGGTAAGAGATACGCAGTATTTT. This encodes CASSLQGAGVRDTQYF.

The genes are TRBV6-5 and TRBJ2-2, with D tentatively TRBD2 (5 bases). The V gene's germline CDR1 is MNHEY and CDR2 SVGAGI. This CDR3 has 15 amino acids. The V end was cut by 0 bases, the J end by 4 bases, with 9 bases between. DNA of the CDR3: TGTGCCAGCAGTTACTCCGGGATGCGCACCGGGGAGCTGTTTTTT. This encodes CASSYSGMRTGELFF.

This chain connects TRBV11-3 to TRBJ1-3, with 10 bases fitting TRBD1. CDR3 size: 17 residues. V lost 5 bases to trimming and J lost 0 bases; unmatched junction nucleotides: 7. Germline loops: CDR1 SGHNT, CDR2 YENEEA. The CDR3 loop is CASSGRTGGTSGNTIYF. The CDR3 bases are TGTGCCAGCAGCGGACGGACAGGGGGAACCTCTGGAAACACCATATATTTT.

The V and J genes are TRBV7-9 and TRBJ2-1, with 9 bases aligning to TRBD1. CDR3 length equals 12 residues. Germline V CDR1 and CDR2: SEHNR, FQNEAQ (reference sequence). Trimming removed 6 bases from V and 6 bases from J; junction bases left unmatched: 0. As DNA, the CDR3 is TGTGCCAGCAGACAGGGGGCCAATGAGCAGTTCTTC. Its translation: CASRQGANEQFF.

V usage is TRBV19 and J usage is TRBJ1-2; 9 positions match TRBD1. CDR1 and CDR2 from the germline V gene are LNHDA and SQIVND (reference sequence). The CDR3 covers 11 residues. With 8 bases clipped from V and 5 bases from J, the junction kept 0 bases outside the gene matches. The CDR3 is CASGQGYGYTF. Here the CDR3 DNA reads TGTGCCAGTGGACAGGGGTATGGCTACACCTTC.

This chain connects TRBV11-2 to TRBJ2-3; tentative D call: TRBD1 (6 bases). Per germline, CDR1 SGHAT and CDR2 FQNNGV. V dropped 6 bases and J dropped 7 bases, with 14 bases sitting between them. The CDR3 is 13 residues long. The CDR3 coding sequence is TGTGCCAGCAGTCAATATAGGGGGTATACGCAGTATTTT. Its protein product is CASSQYRGYTQYF.

The chain's CDR3 is CASSLASGDTYEQYF. The CDR3 region has the DNA TGCGCCAGCAGCTTGGCGTCAGGGGACACCTACGAGCAGTACTTC. The V call is TRBV5-1, the J call TRBJ2-7; perhaps TRBD1 as D (6 bases). V lost 0 bases and J 2 bases, leaving 12 bases between the germline ends. In germline, CDR1 is SGHRS, CDR2 YFSETQ. This CDR3 region has 15 residues.

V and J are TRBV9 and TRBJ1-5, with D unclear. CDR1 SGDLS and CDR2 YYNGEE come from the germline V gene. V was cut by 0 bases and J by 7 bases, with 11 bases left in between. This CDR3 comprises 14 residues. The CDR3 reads CASSVEGGQQPQHF. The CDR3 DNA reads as TGTGCCAGCAGCGTAGAGGGAGGGCAACAGCCCCAGCATTTT.

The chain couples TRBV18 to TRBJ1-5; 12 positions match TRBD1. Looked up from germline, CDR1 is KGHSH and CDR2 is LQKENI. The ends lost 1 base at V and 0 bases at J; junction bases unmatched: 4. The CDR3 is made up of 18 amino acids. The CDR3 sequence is CASSPRGQGAGSNQPQHF. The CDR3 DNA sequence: TGTGCCAGCTCACCACGGGGACAGGGGGCCGGTAGCAATCAGCCCCAGCATTTT.

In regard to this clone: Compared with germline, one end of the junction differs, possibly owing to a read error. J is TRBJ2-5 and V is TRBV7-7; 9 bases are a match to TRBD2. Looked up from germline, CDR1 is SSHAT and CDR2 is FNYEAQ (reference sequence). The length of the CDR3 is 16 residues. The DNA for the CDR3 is TGTGCTAGCAGCGTTAGCGGGAGCTCGGTCGGAGAGACCCAGTACTTC. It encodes CASSVSGSSVGETQYF.

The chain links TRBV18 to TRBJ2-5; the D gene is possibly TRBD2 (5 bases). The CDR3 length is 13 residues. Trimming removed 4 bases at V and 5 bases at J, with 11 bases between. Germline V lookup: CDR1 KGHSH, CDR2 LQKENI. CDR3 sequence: CASSLSGGETQYF. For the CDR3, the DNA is TGTGCCAGCTCACTATCCGGCGGGGAGACCCAGTACTTC.

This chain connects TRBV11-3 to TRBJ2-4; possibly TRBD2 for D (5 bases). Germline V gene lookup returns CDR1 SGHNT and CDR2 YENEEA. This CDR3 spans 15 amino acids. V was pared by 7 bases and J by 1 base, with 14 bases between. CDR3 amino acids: CASIPQLGAKNIQYF. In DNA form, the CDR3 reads TGTGCCAGCATTCCTCAACTAGGTGCCAAAAACATTCAGTACTTC.

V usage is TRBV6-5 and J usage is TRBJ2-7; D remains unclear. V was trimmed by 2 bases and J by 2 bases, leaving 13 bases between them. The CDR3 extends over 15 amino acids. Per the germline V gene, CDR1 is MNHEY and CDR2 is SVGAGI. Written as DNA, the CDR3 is TGTGCCAGCAGTTACGGTCGGTCCCAAGCCTACGAGCAGTACTTC. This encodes CASSYGRSQAYEQYF.

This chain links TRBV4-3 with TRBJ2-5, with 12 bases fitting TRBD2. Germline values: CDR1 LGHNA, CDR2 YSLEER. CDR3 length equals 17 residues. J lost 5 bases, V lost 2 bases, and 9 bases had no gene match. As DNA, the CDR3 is TGCGCCAGCAGCCAATGGTCTAGCGGGGGGGCGGGGGAGACCCAGTACTTC. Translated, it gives CASSQWSSGGAGETQYF.

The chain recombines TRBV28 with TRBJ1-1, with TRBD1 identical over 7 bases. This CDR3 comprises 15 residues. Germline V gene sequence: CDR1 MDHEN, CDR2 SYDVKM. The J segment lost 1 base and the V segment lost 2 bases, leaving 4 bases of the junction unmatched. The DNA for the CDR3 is TGTGCCAGCAGTTTAGGCGGGACAGCGAACACTGAAGCTTTCTTT. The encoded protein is CASSLGGTANTEAFF.

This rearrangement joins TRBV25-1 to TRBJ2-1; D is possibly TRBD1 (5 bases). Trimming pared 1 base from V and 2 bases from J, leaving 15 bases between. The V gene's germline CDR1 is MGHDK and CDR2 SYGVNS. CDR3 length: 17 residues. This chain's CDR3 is CASSESRMAGPYNEQFF. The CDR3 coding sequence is TGTGCCAGCAGTGAATCCCGAATGGCAGGGCCCTACAATGAGCAGTTCTTC. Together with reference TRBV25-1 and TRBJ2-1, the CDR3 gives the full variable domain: EADIYQTPRYLVIGTGKKITLECSQTMGHDKMYWYQQDPGMELHLIHYSYGVNSTEKGDLSSESTVSRIRTEHFPLTLESARPSHTSQYLCASSESRMAGPYNEQFFGPGTRLTVL.

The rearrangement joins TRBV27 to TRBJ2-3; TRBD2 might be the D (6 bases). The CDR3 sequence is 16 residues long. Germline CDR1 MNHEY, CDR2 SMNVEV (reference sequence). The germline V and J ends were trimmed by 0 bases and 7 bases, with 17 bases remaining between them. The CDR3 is CASSLSGGPGGHTQYF. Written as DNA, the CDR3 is TGTGCCAGCAGTTTATCGGGGGGTCCAGGCGGACATACGCAGTATTTT.